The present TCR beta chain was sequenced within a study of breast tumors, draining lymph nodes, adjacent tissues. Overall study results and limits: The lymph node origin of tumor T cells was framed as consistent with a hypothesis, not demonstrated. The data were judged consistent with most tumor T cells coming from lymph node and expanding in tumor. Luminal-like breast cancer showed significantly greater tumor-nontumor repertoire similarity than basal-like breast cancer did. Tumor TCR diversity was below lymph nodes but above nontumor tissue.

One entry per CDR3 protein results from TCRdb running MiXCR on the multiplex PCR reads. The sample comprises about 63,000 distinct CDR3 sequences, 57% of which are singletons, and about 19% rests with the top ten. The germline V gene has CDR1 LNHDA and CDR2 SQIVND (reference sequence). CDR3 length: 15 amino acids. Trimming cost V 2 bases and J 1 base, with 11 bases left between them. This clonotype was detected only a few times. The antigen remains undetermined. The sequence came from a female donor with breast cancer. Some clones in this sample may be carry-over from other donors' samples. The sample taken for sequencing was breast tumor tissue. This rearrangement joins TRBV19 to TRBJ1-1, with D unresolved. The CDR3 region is CASSILPRGNTEAFF. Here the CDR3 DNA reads TGTGCCAGTAGTATATTACCTCGTGGGAACACTGAAGCTTTCTTT.